Listed here are 28 T cell receptor beta chains from one sample, sequenced in a study of blood T cell repertoires in COVID-19. Profiling relied on immunoSEQ multiplex PCR, and the TCRdb table lists in-frame clones only, not all of them. This table holds around 120,000 clones, about 85% found once. Sequenced material: peripheral blood. These receptors were obtained from a middle-aged man with active or convalescent COVID-19.

This clone was counted once. This chain uses TRBV19 with TRBJ2-3; D perhaps matches TRBD1 (5 bases). Trimming left V 6 bases short and J 2 bases short, with 9 bases between. The CDR3 extends over 13 amino acids. CDR1 is LNHDA and CDR2 is SQIVND in the germline V gene (reference sequence). The CDR3 region has the DNA TGTGCCAGTAGGAAGGACAACACAGATACGCAGTATTTT. Its translation: CASRKDNTDTQYF.

This clone was seen more than once but under ten times. The J gene is TRBJ2-7, the V gene TRBV2; 10 nucleotides match TRBD2. This CDR3 is built from 14 residues. V lost 6 bases and J lost 3; bases outside the gene matches: 5. In germline, CDR1 is SNHLY, CDR2 FYNNEI. The CDR3 sequence is CASRASGGLYEQYF. For the CDR3, the DNA is TGTGCCAGCAGAGCTAGCGGGGGACTCTACGAGCAGTACTTC.

The chain combines TRBV4-3 with TRBJ1-3, with D uncertain. The length of the CDR3 is 15 residues. Germline V CDR1 and CDR2: LGHNA, YSLEER. Trimming removed 4 bases at V and 0 bases at J, with 10 bases between. CDR3 residues: CASSPGYGSGNTIYF. The CDR3 DNA reads as TGCGCCAGCAGCCCCGGTTACGGCTCTGGAAACACCATATATTTT.

This clone was observed a few times. This chain connects TRBV18 to TRBJ1-6; maybe TRBD1 (5 bases). V was clipped by 1 base and J by 5 bases, with 9 bases between them. The germline CDR1 and CDR2 sequences are KGHSH and LQKENI. The CDR3 sequence is 15 residues long. DNA of the CDR3: TGTGCCAGCTCACCACTGGGGGGGGATAATTCACCCCTCCACTTT. Protein sequence: CASSPLGGDNSPLHF.

DNA of the CDR3: TGCAGCGTTCCAAAGGCCGGGTATTCTAACTATGGCTACACCTTC. It is translated as CSVPKAGYSNYGYTF. The V call is TRBV29-1, the J call TRBJ1-2; D gene uncertain. V was cut by 5 bases and J by 0 bases, with 16 bases left in between. CDR3 length: 15 residues. The germline V gene has CDR1 SQVTM and CDR2 ANQGSEA.

This clone was seen a handful of times. The V and J genes are TRBV5-1 and TRBJ1-6; D ambiguous. Germline CDR1 SGHRS, CDR2 YFSETQ. Between the trimmed V and J ends, which lost 0 bases and 10 bases, there was a span of 11 bases. CDR3 length equals 14 residues. Here the CDR3 reads CASSLDPSGSPLHF. In nucleotides, the CDR3 is TGCGCCAGCAGCTTGGACCCCAGCGGGTCACCCCTCCACTTT.

This sequence joins TRBV10-3 and TRBJ2-1; 10 bases fit TRBD1. The CDR3 totals 13 residues. Germline V CDR1 and CDR2: ENHRY, SYGVKD. The ends lost 7 bases at V and 7 bases at J; junction bases unmatched: 4. CDR3 sequence: CAIMAGQGNEQFF. DNA for the CDR3: TGTGCCATCATGGCGGGACAGGGGAATGAGCAGTTCTTC.

The chain joins TRBV11-1 to TRBJ2-7; D is possibly TRBD1 (5 bases). The ends were cut back, 5 bases at V and 3 bases at J, with 14 bases in the middle. CDR3 length: 14 residues. Germline V gene sequence: CDR1 SGHAT, CDR2 FQDESV (reference sequence). Here the CDR3 DNA reads TGTGCCAGCAGCCCCCAACTGACAGTCTACGAGCAGTACTTC. Translating gives CASSPQLTVYEQYF.

The genes are TRBV7-8 and TRBJ2-1; 12 nucleotides line up with TRBD2. The CDR3 contains 18 residues. V trimming: 1 base; J trimming: 6 bases; junction bases outside the gene matches: 10. Per germline, CDR1 SGHVS and CDR2 FQNEAQ. The CDR3 spells CASSLVSGTSGRGNEQFF. DNA for the CDR3: TGTGCCAGCAGCTTAGTATCCGGGACTAGCGGGCGGGGCAATGAGCAGTTCTTC.

The chain couples TRBV19 to TRBJ2-7; TRBD2 agrees at 10 bases. Losses at the gene ends were 3 bases for V and 2 bases for J; bases not matched to a gene: 7. Germline assignment: CDR1 LNHDA and CDR2 SQIVND (reference sequence). CDR3 size: 16 residues. The CDR3 loop is CASSMAPSGGTYEQYF. The CDR3 DNA is TGTGCCAGTAGTATGGCGCCTAGCGGGGGCACCTACGAGCAGTACTTC.

The rearrangement uses TRBV6-5 and TRBJ2-5, with TRBD2 as a possible D gene (6 bases). Germline CDR1 is MNHEY and CDR2 is SVGAGI. The ends were cut back, 2 bases at V and 5 bases at J, with 9 bases in the middle. CDR3 length: 13 amino acids. CDR3 sequence (DNA): TGTGCCAGCAGTTACATTGGGACTGAGACCCAGTACTTC. Protein product: CASSYIGTETQYF.

This chain connects TRBV18 to TRBJ1-2; TRBD1 agrees at 8 bases. The CDR3 has 14 residues. The germline gives CDR1 KGHSH, CDR2 LQKENI. After removal of 3 bases from V and 0 bases from J, the junction contained 0 bases not matched to a gene. CDR3 in amino acids: CASSPGQANYGYTF. In nucleotides, the CDR3 is TGTGCCAGCTCACCGGGACAGGCTAACTATGGCTACACCTTC.

This chain connects TRBV29-1 to TRBJ1-1; 12 bases are shared with TRBD1. The CDR3 totals 15 residues. V was clipped by 6 bases and J by 4 bases; unmatched bases: 9. From germline, CDR1 is SQVTM and CDR2 ANQGSEA. CDR3 DNA sequence: TGCAGCGTACGTCCCGGGACAGGGGGCACCACTGAAGCTTTCTTT. Translated, it gives CSVRPGTGGTTEAFF. The complete variable domain, with remaining parts taken from reference TRBV29-1 and TRBJ1-1, reads SAVISQKPSRDICQRGTSLTIQCQVDSQVTMMFWYRQQPGQSLTLIATANQGSEATYESGFVIDKFPISRPNLTFSTLTVSNMSPEDSSIYLCSVRPGTGGTTEAFFGQGTRLTVV.

The chain employs TRBV6-5 and TRBJ2-3; a possible D gene is TRBD1 (5 bases). V shed 7 bases and J shed 7 bases, with 21 bases lying between them. CDR1 is MNHEY, CDR2 SVGAGI, per germline. The CDR3 covers 15 residues. Here the CDR3 reads CASTLQAGFSYTQYF. Written as DNA, the CDR3 is TGTGCCAGCACTCTGCAGGCAGGGTTCTCTTATACGCAGTATTTT.

This clone appeared once. This chain connects TRBV6-5 to TRBJ2-5; tentative D call: TRBD1 (5 bases). V was pared by 7 bases and J by 0 bases, with 15 bases between. Germline V gives CDR1 MNHEY, CDR2 SVGAGI. The length of the CDR3 is 15 residues. Written as DNA, the CDR3 is TGTGCCAGCAAGCTCAACCGACAGAACCAAGAGACCCAGTACTTC. This gives the protein CASKLNRQNQETQYF.

About this clone: The sample carries other DNA sequences with the same CDR3. CDR3 sequence: CASSPGQGNTEAFF. DNA of the CDR3: TGTGCCAGCAGCCCCGGACAGGGAAACACTGAAGCTTTCTTT. V and J are TRBV11-2 and TRBJ1-1; 8 bases map to TRBD1. V was pared by 5 bases and J by 2 bases, with 4 bases of the junction left unmatched. Germline values: CDR1 SGHAT, CDR2 FQNNGV. The CDR3 covers 14 residues.

J is TRBJ2-3 and V is TRBV4-3; 9 bases align to TRBD1. J gave up 4 bases and V 4 bases, and 12 bases lay outside the gene matches. The CDR3 extends over 17 amino acids. Germline loops: CDR1 LGHNA, CDR2 YSLEER. Here the CDR3 DNA reads TGCGCCAGCAGCCTTATGGGACAGGGATCGGGCGCAGATACGCAGTATTTT. This sequence encodes CASSLMGQGSGADTQYF.

The chain employs TRBV5-1 and TRBJ2-7, with TRBD1 as a possible D gene (5 bases). This CDR3 has 14 amino acids. Between the trimmed V and J ends, which lost 0 bases and 3 bases, there was a span of 10 bases. CDR1 and CDR2 from the germline V gene are SGHRS and YFSETQ. Here the CDR3 DNA reads TGCGCCAGCAGCTTGGGGCAGGGTGACTACGAGCAGTACTTC. Amino acid sequence: CASSLGQGDYEQYF.

The chain carries TRBV5-1 and TRBJ2-1; 9 bases agree with TRBD1. This CDR3 has 14 residues. Per germline, CDR1 SGHRS and CDR2 YFSETQ. Germline trimming cut 4 bases from V and 5 bases from J; bases unmatched to any gene: 4. The CDR3 protein is CASSRDRVDNEQFF. CDR3 nucleotide sequence: TGCGCCAGCAGCCGGGACAGGGTCGACAATGAGCAGTTCTTC. Supplemented by reference TRBV5-1 and TRBJ2-1, the full variable domain reads KAGVTQTPRYLIKTRGQQVTLSCSPISGHRSVSWYQQTPGQGLQFLFEYFSETQRNKGNFPGRFSGRQFSNSRSEMNVSTLELGDSALYLCASSRDRVDNEQFFGPGTRLTVL.

The chain is built from TRBV6-5 and TRBJ2-7; D might be TRBD1 (5 bases). CDR1 and CDR2 from the germline V gene are MNHEY and SVGAGI. This CDR3 contains 15 residues. V lost 4 bases and J 3 bases, leaving 16 bases between the germline ends. The CDR3 sequence is CASSLDSSPDYEQYF. The CDR3 nucleotides read TGTGCCAGCAGTTTAGACAGCTCACCAGACTACGAGCAGTACTTC.

The chain is built from TRBV7-2 and TRBJ2-3, with a weak D call TRBD2 (6 bases). Germline CDR1 SGHTA, CDR2 FQGNSA. The germline V and J ends were trimmed by 2 bases and 0 bases, with 12 bases remaining between them. The CDR3 consists of 16 residues. The DNA of the CDR3 is TGTGCCAGCAGCTTAAGCGGAGGGACGAGCACAGATACGCAGTATTTT. Amino acids: CASSLSGGTSTDTQYF.

This clone was counted at least ten times. For the CDR3, the DNA is TGTGCCAGCAGCCCCGCGATAGCGGGGGGTTACTACGAGCAGTACTTC. It yields the protein CASSPAIAGGYYEQYF. The chain couples TRBV11-2 to TRBJ2-7; 10 bases line up with TRBD2. CDR1 and CDR2 (germline): SGHAT, FQNNGV. The junction had 10 bases not matched to a gene; V was cut back by 5 bases and J by 3 bases. This CDR3 is 16 amino acids long.

The chain carries TRBV5-3 and TRBJ1-4, with D unresolved. Being an ORF, TRBV5-3 has a function that is uncertain. Deletions cut 0 bases from V and 8 bases from J, with 11 bases between. CDR3 size: 14 residues. The CDR3 region has the DNA TGTGCCAGAAGCTTGGGTAGTCCCCCCGAAAAACTGTTTTTT. This gives the protein CARSLGSPPEKLFF.

This chain links TRBV5-4 with TRBJ2-2; tentative D call: TRBD2 (5 bases). Trimming stripped 1 base from V and 2 bases from J, with 12 bases between. CDR3 length equals 16 residues. Germline V gives CDR1 SGHNT, CDR2 YYREEE (reference sequence). The DNA for the CDR3 is TGTGCCAGCAGCTTGCAATCGGGGATCAACACCGGGGAGCTGTTTTTT. It codes for CASSLQSGINTGELFF. Drawing the rest from reference TRBV5-4 and TRBJ2-2, the complete variable domain is ETGVTQSPTHLIKTRGQQVTLRCSSQSGHNTVSWYQQALGQGPQFIFQYYREEENGRGNFPPRFSGLQFPNYSSELNVNALELDDSALYLCASSLQSGINTGELFFGEGSRLTVL.

This clone was found a few times. The rearrangement uses TRBV19 and TRBJ1-4; D remains ambiguous. V was shortened by 7 bases and J by 8 bases, with 17 bases between the two germline ends. Germline-derived CDR1 and CDR2 are LNHDA and SQIVND (reference sequence). This CDR3 region has 14 residues. CDR3 nucleotide sequence: TGTGCCAGTACCGTTGGACTTCTCGGGGAAAAACTGTTTTTT. This gives the protein CASTVGLLGEKLFF.

CDR3 nucleotide sequence: TGTGCCAGCTCACCAGCAGGGGGCTCCACTGAAGCTTTCTTT. It yields the protein CASSPAGGSTEAFF. V gene TRBV18 combines with J gene TRBJ1-1; TRBD1 aligns across 8 bases. Losses at the gene ends were 2 bases for V and 4 bases for J; bases not matched to a gene: 3. Germline V CDR1 and CDR2: KGHSH, LQKENI. CDR3 length: 14 amino acids.

The rearrangement uses TRBV29-1 and TRBJ2-3; 13 positions match TRBD2. This CDR3 spans 15 amino acids. Trimming removed 4 bases from V and 3 bases from J; junction bases left unmatched: 4. From germline, CDR1 is SQVTM and CDR2 ANQGSEA. The CDR3 is CSVAILAGGTDTQYF. For the CDR3, the DNA is TGCAGCGTTGCTATACTAGCGGGGGGGACAGATACGCAGTATTTT.

This chain links TRBV29-1 with TRBJ1-1, with 7 bases aligning to TRBD1. The germline gives CDR1 SQVTM, CDR2 ANQGSEA. Trimming removed 3 bases from V and 6 bases from J; junction bases left unmatched: 7. CDR3 length: 13 amino acids. The CDR3, as DNA: TGCAGCGTTGAGCGGCAGGGGGACGCTGAAGCTTTCTTT. It specifies CSVERQGDAEAFF.